These 8 T cell receptor beta chains were sequenced from one sample in a study of cytomegalovirus exposure and HLA in healthy donors. The assay was immunoSEQ multiplex PCR, and TCRdb's table has in-frame clones only and misses some. The sample carries some 200,000 clones, approximately 83% recorded once. The sequencing input was PBMCs. These receptors were collected from a woman aged 18-29 years in good health and CMV-seropositive.

The gene calls are TRBV5-4 and TRBJ1-2, with 9 positions matching TRBD1. CDR1 is SGHNT, CDR2 YYREEE, per germline (reference sequence). Trimming cost V 7 bases and J 0 bases; bases outside gene matches: 16. This CDR3 comprises 18 residues. The CDR3 is CASSVGRGQGPSNYGYTF. The DNA of the CDR3 is TGTGCCAGCTCCGTTGGGAGGGGACAGGGACCCTCTAACTATGGCTACACCTTC.

This chain connects TRBV29-1 to TRBJ2-2; 8 positions match TRBD1. Trimming removed 6 bases from V and 6 bases from J; junction bases left unmatched: 0. The germline CDR1 and CDR2 sequences are SQVTM and ANQGSEA. The CDR3 is 11 residues long. The CDR3 protein is CSVQGAGELFF. CDR3 coding DNA: TGCAGCGTACAGGGGGCCGGGGAGCTGTTTTTT.

The chain has TRBV7-9 and TRBJ2-7; TRBD1 matches at 7 bases. J was trimmed by 0 bases and V by 5 bases; bases with no gene match: 10. CDR3 length: 16 amino acids. Germline CDR1 reads SEHNR; CDR2 reads FQNEAQ (reference sequence). The CDR3 here is CASSTPGQSPSYEQYF. CDR3 DNA: TGTGCCAGCAGCACACCGGGACAGTCCCCCTCCTACGAGCAGTACTTC.

The chain recombines TRBV19 with TRBJ2-7; tentatively, D is TRBD1 (6 bases). Per the germline V gene, CDR1 is LNHDA and CDR2 is SQIVND (reference sequence). V lost 6 bases, J lost 0 bases, and 9 bases lay in between. This CDR3 contains 13 residues. The CDR3 DNA is TGTGCCAGTAGGGGGGCCCCCTCCTACGAGCAGTACTTC. Amino acid sequence: CASRGAPSYEQYF. Together with reference TRBV19 and TRBJ2-7, the CDR3 gives the full variable domain: DGGITQSPKYLFRKEGQNVTLSCEQNLNHDAMYWYRQDPGQGLRLIYYSQIVNDFQKGDIAEGYSVSREKKESFPLTVTSAQKNPTAFYLCASRGAPSYEQYFGPGTRLTVT.

The chain is built from TRBV5-4 and TRBJ2-7; the match to TRBD2 covers 10 bases. J was trimmed by 2 bases and V by 9 bases; bases with no gene match: 5. Germline loops: CDR1 SGHNT, CDR2 YYREEE (reference sequence). This CDR3 region has 13 residues. Written as DNA, the CDR3 is TGTGCCATTCAAGCGGGGGGGACCTACGAGCAGTACTTC. Translated, it gives CAIQAGGTYEQYF.

This rearrangement joins TRBV7-2 to TRBJ2-1; 9 bases map to TRBD2. With 5 bases clipped from V and 3 bases from J, the junction kept 5 bases outside the gene matches. Germline values: CDR1 SGHTA, CDR2 FQGNSA. The CDR3 totals 15 residues. This CDR3 is CASSGSGGRYNEQFF. CDR3 DNA: TGTGCCAGCAGCGGAAGCGGGGGGCGCTACAATGAGCAGTTCTTC.

The rearrangement uses TRBV14 and TRBJ1-3; perhaps TRBD1 as D (5 bases). The germline V and J ends were trimmed by 2 bases and 0 bases, with 8 bases remaining between them. Germline CDR1 SGHDN, CDR2 FVKESK. This CDR3 has 15 residues. The CDR3 nucleotides are TGTGCCAGCAGCCAAAGGGGTGCCTCTGGAAACACCATATATTTT. It specifies CASSQRGASGNTIYF. The whole variable domain, filled in from reference TRBV14 and TRBJ1-3, reads EAGVTQFPSHSVIEKGQTVTLRCDPISGHDNLYWYRRVMGKEIKFLLHFVKESKQDESGMPNNRFLAERTGGTYSTLKVQPAELEDSGVYFCASSQRGASGNTIYFGEGSWLTVV.

This clone has a handful of counts. The chain joins TRBV27 to TRBJ1-4; the D gene is possibly TRBD1 (6 bases). There are 14 residues in the CDR3. Germline V gives CDR1 MNHEY, CDR2 SMNVEV (reference sequence). Between the trimmed V and J ends, which lost 4 bases and 7 bases, there was a span of 13 bases. This chain's CDR3 is CASSYSGGFEKLFF. The CDR3 DNA is TGTGCCAGCAGTTATTCGGGGGGCTTTGAAAAACTGTTTTTT.